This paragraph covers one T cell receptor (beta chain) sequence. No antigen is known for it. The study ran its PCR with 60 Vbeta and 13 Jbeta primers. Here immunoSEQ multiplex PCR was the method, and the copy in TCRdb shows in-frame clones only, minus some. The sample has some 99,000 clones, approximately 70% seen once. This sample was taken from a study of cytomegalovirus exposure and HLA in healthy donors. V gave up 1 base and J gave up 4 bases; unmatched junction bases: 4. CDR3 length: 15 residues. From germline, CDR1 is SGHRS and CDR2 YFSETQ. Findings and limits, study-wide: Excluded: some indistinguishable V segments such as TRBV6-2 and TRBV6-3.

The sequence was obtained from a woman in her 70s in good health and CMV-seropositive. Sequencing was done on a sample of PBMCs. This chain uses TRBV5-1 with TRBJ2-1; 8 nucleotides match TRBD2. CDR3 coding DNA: TGCGCCAGCAGCTTGACGACTAGCGTTTACAATGAGCAGTTCTTC. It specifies CASSLTTSVYNEQFF.